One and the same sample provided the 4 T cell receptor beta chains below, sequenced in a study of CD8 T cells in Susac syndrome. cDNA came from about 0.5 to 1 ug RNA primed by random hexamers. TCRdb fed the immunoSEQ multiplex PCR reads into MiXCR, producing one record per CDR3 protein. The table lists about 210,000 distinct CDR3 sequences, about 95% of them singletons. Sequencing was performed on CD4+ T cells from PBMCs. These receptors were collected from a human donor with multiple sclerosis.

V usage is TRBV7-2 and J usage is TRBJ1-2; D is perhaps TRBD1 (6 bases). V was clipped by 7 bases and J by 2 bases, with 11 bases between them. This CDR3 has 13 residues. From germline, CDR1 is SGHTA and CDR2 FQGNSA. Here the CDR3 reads CASTRTGNYGYTF. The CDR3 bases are TGTGCCAGCACCCGCACAGGGAACTATGGCTACACCTTC.

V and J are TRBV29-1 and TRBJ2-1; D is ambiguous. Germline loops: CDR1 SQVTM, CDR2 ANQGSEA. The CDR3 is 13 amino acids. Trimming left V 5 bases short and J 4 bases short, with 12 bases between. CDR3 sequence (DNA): TGCAGCGTTATCACGGCTGGATACAATGAGCAGTTCTTC. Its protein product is CSVITAGYNEQFF.

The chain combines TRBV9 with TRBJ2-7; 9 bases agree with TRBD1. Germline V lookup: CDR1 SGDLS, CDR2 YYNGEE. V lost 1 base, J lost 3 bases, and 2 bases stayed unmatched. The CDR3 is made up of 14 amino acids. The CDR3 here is CASSVTGGNYEQYF. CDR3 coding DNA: TGTGCCAGCAGCGTAACAGGGGGCAACTACGAGCAGTACTTC.

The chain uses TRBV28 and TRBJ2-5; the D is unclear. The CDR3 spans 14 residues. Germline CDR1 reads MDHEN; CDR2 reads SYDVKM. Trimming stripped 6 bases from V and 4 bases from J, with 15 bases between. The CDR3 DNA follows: TGTGCCAGCAGCATCTTTGGCGTGGGAGAGACCCAGTACTTC. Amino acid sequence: CASSIFGVGETQYF.